This T cell receptor beta chain was found in a study of HIV-infected children after antiretroviral therapy interruption. Overall study: Weeks 0, 12, interruption end (24 or 48), and about 3 years post-study gave interruption-arm samples.

Study results and caveats: By the end of treatment interruption, naive CD4+ clonality (Gini) increased. Some non-naive CD45RA+ T cells might be present among sorted naive cells.

There are many counts of this clonotype. What it recognizes is unknown. Treatment: PENTA 11 planned treatment interruption arm or continuous ART arm. At least 5 million viable PBMCs were required per cryopreserved sample. A 3' RACE protocol on RNA, with unique molecular identifiers, produced the TCR library. MiXCR was run by TCRdb on the 3' RACE reads, yielding one entry per CDR3 protein. The sample has more than 85,000 distinct CDR3 sequences; less than 7% are singletons. The germline V and J ends were trimmed by 5 bases and 2 bases, with 19 bases remaining between them. Germline V lookup: CDR1 MDHEN, CDR2 SYDVKM. The CDR3 totals 17 residues.

The origin of this receptor is a pool of human donors with HIV. Specimen: CD45RA+ CD4+ T cells from PBMCs, pooled from several time points, collected from a donor given antiretroviral therapy, either interrupted or continuous. The subset here: naive CD4+ CD45RA+ CD45RO- T cells. The V and J genes are TRBV28 and TRBJ2-1; possibly TRBD2 for D (5 bases). The CDR3 reads CASSRGRRFKPYNEQFF. Written as DNA, the CDR3 is TGTGCCAGCAGTAGAGGGAGACGCTTTAAGCCCTACAATGAGCAGTTCTTC.